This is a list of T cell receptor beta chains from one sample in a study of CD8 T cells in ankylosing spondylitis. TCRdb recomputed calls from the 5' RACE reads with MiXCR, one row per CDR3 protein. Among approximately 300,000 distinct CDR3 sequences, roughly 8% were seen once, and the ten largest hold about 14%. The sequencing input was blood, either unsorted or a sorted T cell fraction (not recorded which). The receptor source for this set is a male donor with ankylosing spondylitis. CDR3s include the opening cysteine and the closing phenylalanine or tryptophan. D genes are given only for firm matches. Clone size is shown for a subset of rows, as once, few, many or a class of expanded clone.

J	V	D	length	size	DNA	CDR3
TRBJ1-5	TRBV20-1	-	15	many	TGCAGTGCTAGAGGCCCTGGGGCGGTCAATCAGCCCCAGCATTTT	CSARGPGAVNQPQHF
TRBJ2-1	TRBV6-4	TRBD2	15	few	TGTGCCAGCTCACCCGAAAGCGGGAGGGCCACTGAGCAGTTCTTC	CASSPESGRATEQFF
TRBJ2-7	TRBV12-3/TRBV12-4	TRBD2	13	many	TGTGCCAGCAGTTGGACTAGCTTCAGCGAGCAGTACTTC	CASSWTSFSEQYF
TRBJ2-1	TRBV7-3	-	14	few	TGTGCCAGCAGCTTTGGCGGGAAGTACAATGAGCAGTTCTTC	CASSFGGKYNEQFF
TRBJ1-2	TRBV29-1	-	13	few	TGCAGCGTCGTGAGAGGGGTTAACTATGGCTACACCTTC	CSVVRGVNYGYTF
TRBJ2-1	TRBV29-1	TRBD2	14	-	TGCAGCGTTGAAATGGCGGGAGAGGGGAGTGAGCAGTTCTTC	CSVEMAGEGSEQFF
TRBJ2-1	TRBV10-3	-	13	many	TGTGCCAGCTCTAAAGACAACTACAATGAGCAGTTCTTC	CASSKDNYNEQFF
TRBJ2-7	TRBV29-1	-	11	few	TGCAGCGCCGGGAGTGGCTACGAGCAGTACTTC	CSAGSGYEQYF
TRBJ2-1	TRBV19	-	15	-	TGTGCCAGTGCCGGGGCAGCCAGCTCCTACAATGAGCAGTTCTTC	CASAGAASSYNEQFF
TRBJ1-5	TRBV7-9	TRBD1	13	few	TGTGCCAGCAGCCCGACAGGGGCCCAGCCCCAGCATTTT	CASSPTGAQPQHF
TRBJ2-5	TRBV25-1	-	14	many	TGTGCCAGCAGTCTATGGGGAAAAGCAGAGACCCAGTACTTC	CASSLWGKAETQYF
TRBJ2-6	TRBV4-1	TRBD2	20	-	TGCGCCAGCAGCCAAGAGGTTGGTAGCGGGAGTTGGGCTGGGGCCAACGTCCTGACTTTC	CASSQEVGSGSWAGANVLTF
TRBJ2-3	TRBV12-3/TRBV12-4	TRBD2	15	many	TGTGCCAGCAGTTTTTTCGGGAGGGGCACAGATACGCAGTATTTT	CASSFFGRGTDTQYF
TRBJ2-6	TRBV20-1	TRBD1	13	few	TGCAGTGCGCAGGGGGATGGGGCCAACGTCCTGACTTTC	CSAQGDGANVLTF
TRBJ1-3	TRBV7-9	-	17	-	TGTGCCAGCAGCCCCGGGATTGGAGGGGGCTCTGGAAACACCATATATTTT	CASSPGIGGGSGNTIYF
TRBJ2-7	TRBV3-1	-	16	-	TGTGCCAGCAGCCAGAGGTTCGGGATAGGCTCGGGCGAGCAGTACTTC	CASSQRFGIGSGEQYF
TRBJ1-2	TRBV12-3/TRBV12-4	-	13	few	TGTGCCAGCAGTTTCGTTAGCACCTATGGCTACACCTTC	CASSFVSTYGYTF
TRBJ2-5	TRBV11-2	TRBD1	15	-	TGTGCCAGCAGCACACGGACAGGCTCTGTGGAGACCCAGTACTTC	CASSTRTGSVETQYF
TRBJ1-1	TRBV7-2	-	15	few	TGTGCCAGCAGCTTAGTGACGGGGGCTGGGACTGAAGCTTTCTTT	CASSLVTGAGTEAFF
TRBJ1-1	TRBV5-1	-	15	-	TGCGCCAGCAGCTTGGTTCTGGATAGGGGCACTGAAGCTTTCTTT	CASSLVLDRGTEAFF
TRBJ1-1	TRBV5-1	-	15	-	TGCACCAGCAGCTGGGCCGGGACAATGAACACTGAAGCTTTCTTT	CTSSWAGTMNTEAFF
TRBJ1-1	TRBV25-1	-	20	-	TGTGCCAGCAGTGAATTCCCCCCCCGAGGCCGGGGTGGCGAGTACACTGAAGCTTTCTTT	CASSEFPPRGRGGEYTEAFF
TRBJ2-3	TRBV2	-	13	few	TGTGCCAGCCTAGGGTCTAGCACAGATACGCAGTATTTT	CASLGSSTDTQYF
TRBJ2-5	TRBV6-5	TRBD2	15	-	TGTGCCAGCAGTTATGGCGCTAGCGGGAAAGAGACCCAGTACTTC	CASSYGASGKETQYF
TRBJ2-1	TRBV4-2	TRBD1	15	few	TGTGCCAGCAGCCGACAGGGGACCTCTTACAATGAGCAGTTCTTC	CASSRQGTSYNEQFF
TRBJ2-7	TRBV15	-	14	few	TGTGCCACCAGCAGAGATACCAGACCCGCCTGGAGGTACTTC	CATSRDTRPAWRYF
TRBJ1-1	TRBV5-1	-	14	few	TGCGCCAGCAAGTGGACAGCAGTCGAAACTGAAGCTTTCTTT	CASKWTAVETEAFF
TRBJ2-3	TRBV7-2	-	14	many	TGTGCCAGCAGCTTAGCGAAGGGGAGGGATACGCAGTATTTT	CASSLAKGRDTQYF
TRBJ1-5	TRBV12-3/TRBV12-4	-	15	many	TGTGCCAGCAACCTTCACCCGGGCTCGAATCAGCCCCAGCATTTT	CASNLHPGSNQPQHF
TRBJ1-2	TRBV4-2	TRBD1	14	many	TGTGCCAGCAGCCAAGAAGGACAGGGGTTTGGCTACACCTTC	CASSQEGQGFGYTF
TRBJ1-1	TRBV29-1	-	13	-	TGCAGCGTCCAAACCTCGATGAACACTGAAGCTTTCTTT	CSVQTSMNTEAFF
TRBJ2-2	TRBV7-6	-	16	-	TGTGCCAGCAGCTTAGGAACTAGCCAGAACACCGGGGAGCTGTTTTTT	CASSLGTSQNTGELFF
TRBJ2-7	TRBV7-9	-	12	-	TGTGCTACGACAGTTCCCACCCACGAGCAGTACTTC	CATTVPTHEQYF
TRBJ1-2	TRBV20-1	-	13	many	TGCAGTGCTGAGTTACAGGGCGGTGGCGGCTACACCTTC	CSAELQGGGGYTF
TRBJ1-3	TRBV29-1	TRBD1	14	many	TGCAGCGTTGCGGTGGACAGGGCTGGAAACACCATATATTTT	CSVAVDRAGNTIYF
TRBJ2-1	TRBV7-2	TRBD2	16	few	TGTGCCAGCAGCTTAGAAGGGACTAGCGGGAGTTATGAGCAGTTCTTC	CASSLEGTSGSYEQFF
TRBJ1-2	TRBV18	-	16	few	TGTGCCAGCTCACCCGCTTTTAGCAGCGCGTACTATGGCTACACCTTC	CASSPAFSSAYYGYTF
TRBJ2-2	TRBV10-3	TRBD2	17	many	TGTGCCATCAGTGAATCTCGACTAGCGGGTATTGGCGGGGAGCTGTTTTTT	CAISESRLAGIGGELFF
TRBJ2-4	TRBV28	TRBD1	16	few	TGTGCCAGCAGTTTTATTTCTGGGACAGGTTCGGACATTCAGTACTTC	CASSFISGTGSDIQYF
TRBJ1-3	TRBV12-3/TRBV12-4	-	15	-	TGTGCCAGCAGGGATCAGGTCAAACCTGGAAACACCATATATTTT	CASRDQVKPGNTIYF
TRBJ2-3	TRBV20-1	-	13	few	TGCAGTGCTCCGGGTTCGAACACAGATACGCAGTATTTT	CSAPGSNTDTQYF
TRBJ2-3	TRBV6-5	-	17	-	TGTGCCAGCAGTTACGAGAGAGGGGAGGTTCGAACAGATACGCAGTATTTT	CASSYERGEVRTDTQYF
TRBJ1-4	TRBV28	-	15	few	TGTGCCAGCAGTGCTAGCGAGGGTGAGGAAGAAAAACTGTTTTTT	CASSASEGEEEKLFF
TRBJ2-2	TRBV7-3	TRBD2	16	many	TGTGCCAGCAGCTTGTGGGGGGGATCTGACACCGGGGAGCTGTTTTTT	CASSLWGGSDTGELFF
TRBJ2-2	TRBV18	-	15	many	TGTGCCAGCTCACCACCGTCGGTTGAAGGGGGAGAGCTGTTTTTT	CASSPPSVEGGELFF
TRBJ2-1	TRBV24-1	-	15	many	TGTGCCACCAGTGATTTGCGGGCGGCCCGGTGGGAGCAGTTCTTC	CATSDLRAARWEQFF
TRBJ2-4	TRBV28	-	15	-	TGTGCCAGCACCTCGGAGGCCGCGCCTAGAAACATTCAGTACTTC	CASTSEAAPRNIQYF
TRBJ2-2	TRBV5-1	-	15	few	TGCGCCAGCACCCGCGACGGACACAACACCGGGGAGCTGTTTTTT	CASTRDGHNTGELFF
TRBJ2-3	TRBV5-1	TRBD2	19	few	TGCGCCAGCAGACCGCTCCCGTCGACAAAAGCGGGAGCCGGGGATACGCAGTATTTT	CASRPLPSTKAGAGDTQYF
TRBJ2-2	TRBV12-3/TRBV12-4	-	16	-	TGTGCCAGCAGTTTTGGGACTTCTGGGGACACCGGGGAGCTGTTTTTT	CASSFGTSGDTGELFF
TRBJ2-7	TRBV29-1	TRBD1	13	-	TGCAGCGTTGTGTCGAGGGGGCGCGACGAGCAGTACTTC	CSVVSRGRDEQYF
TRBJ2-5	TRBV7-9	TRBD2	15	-	TGTGCCAGCAGCCACTGGACTAGCGCAAAAGAGACCCAGTACTTC	CASSHWTSAKETQYF